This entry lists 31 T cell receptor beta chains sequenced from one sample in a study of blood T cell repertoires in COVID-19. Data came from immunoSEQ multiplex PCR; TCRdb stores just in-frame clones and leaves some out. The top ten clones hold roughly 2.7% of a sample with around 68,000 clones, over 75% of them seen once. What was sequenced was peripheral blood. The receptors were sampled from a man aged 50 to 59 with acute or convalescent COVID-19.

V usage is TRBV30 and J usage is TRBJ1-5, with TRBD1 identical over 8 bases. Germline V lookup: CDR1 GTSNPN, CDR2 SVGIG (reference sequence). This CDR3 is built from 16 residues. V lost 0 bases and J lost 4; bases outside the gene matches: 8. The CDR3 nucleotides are TGTGCCTGGAGTGTCGCAGGGGGCGAGTTTAATCAGCCCCAGCATTTT. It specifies CAWSVAGGEFNQPQHF.

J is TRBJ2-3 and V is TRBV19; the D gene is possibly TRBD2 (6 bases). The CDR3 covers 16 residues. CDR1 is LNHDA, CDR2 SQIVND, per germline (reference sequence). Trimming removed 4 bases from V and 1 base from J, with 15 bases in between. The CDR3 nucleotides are TGTGCCAGTAGTAACGGGGGTAGGGGAGGCACAGATACGCAGTATTTT. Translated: CASSNGGRGGTDTQYF.

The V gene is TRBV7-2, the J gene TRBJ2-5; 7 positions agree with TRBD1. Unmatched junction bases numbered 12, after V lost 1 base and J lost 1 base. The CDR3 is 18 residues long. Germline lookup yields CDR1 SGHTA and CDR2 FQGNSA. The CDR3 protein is CASSLVLGGQNPQETQYF. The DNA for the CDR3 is TGTGCCAGCAGCTTAGTTTTAGGGGGACAGAACCCCCAAGAGACCCAGTACTTC.

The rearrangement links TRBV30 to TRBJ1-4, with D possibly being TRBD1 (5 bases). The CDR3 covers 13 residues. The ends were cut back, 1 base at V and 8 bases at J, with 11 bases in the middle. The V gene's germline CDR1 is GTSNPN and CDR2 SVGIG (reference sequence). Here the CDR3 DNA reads TGTGCCTGGAGTGGGGACTCGGGGGAAAAACTGTTTTTT. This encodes CAWSGDSGEKLFF.

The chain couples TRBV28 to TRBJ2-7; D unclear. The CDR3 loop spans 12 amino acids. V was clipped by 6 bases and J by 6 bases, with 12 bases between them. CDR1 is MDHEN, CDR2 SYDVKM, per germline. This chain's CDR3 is CASSRTISEQYF. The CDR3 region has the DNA TGTGCCAGCAGCCGAACAATCAGCGAGCAGTACTTC.

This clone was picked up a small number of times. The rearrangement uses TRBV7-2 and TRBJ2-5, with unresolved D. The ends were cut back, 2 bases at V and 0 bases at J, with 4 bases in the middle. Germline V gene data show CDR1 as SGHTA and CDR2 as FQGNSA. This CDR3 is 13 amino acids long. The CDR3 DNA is TGTGCCAGCAGCTTATTCAACCAAGAGACCCAGTACTTC. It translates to CASSLFNQETQYF.

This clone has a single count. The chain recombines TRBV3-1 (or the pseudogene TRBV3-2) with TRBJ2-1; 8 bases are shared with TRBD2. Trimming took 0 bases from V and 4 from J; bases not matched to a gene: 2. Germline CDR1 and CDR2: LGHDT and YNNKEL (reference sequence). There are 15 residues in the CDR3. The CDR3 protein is CASSQDAGGYNEQFF. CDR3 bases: TGTGCCAGCAGCCAAGACGCGGGAGGTTACAATGAGCAGTTCTTC.

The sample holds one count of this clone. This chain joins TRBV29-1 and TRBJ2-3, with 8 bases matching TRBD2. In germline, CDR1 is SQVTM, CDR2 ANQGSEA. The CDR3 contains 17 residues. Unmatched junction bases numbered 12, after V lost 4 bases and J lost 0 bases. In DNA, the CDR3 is TGCAGCGTTGCTGACGCGGGAGGACCCACTAGCACAGATACGCAGTATTTT. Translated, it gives CSVADAGGPTSTDTQYF.

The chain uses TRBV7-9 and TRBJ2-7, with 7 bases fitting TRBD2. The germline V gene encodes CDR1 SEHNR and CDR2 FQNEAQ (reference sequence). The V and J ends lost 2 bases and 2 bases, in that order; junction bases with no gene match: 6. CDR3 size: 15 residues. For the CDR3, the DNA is TGTGCCAGCAGCTTAAGCGGGACGAAGACCTACGAGCAGTACTTC. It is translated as CASSLSGTKTYEQYF.

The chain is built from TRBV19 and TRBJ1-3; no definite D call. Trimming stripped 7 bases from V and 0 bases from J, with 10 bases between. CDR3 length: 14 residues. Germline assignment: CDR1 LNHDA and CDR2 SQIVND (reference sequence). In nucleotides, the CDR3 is TGTGCCAGTAAGAGCGAGTTCTCTGGAAACACCATATATTTT. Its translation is CASKSEFSGNTIYF.

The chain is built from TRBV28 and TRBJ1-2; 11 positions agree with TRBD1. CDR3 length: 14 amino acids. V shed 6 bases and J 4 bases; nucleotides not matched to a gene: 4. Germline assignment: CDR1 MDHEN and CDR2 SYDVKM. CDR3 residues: CASRTGTGGYGYTF. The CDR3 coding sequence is TGTGCCAGCAGGACCGGGACAGGGGGCTATGGCTACACCTTC.

For the CDR3, the DNA is TGTGCCAGCAGCGTCGACAGGATAAATTCACCCCTCCACTTT. Translation: CASSVDRINSPLHF. This chain links TRBV28 with TRBJ1-6; tentatively, D is TRBD1 (6 bases). The CDR3 has 14 residues. CDR1 and CDR2 from the germline V gene are MDHEN and SYDVKM. Between the trimmed V and J ends, which lost 6 bases and 7 bases, there was a span of 13 bases.

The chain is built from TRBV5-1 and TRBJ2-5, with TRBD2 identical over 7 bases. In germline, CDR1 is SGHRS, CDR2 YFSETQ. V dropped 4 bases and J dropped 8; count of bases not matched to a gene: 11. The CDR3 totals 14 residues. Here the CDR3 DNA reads TGCGCCAGCAGCACCGCGACTAGCCGAAGAACCCAGTACTTC. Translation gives CASSTATSRRTQYF.

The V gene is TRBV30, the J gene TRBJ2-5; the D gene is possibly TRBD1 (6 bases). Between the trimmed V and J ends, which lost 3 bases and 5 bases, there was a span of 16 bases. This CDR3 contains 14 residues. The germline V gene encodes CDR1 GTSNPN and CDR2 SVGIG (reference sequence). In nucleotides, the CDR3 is TGTGCCTGGAGGGGATGGGGGCTCGGCGAGACCCAGTACTTC. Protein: CAWRGWGLGETQYF.

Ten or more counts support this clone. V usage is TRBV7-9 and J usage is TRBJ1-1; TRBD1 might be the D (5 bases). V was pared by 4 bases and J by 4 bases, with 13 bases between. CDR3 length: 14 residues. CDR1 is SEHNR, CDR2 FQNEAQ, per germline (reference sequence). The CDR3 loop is CASSSPGGGTEAFF. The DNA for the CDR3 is TGTGCCAGCAGCTCCCCGGGGGGGGGCACTGAAGCTTTCTTT.

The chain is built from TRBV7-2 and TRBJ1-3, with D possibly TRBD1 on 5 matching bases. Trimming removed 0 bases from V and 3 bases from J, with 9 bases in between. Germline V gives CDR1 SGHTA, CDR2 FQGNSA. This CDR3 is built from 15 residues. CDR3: CASSLARGGGNTIYF. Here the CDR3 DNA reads TGTGCCAGCAGCTTAGCCCGGGGGGGTGGAAACACCATATATTTT.

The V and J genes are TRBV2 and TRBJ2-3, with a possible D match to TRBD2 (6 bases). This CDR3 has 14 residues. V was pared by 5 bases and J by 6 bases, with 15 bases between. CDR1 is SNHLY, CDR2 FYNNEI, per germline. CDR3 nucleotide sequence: TGTGCCAGCAGTCGGGACTCGCCCGGGGATACGCAGTATTTT. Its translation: CASSRDSPGDTQYF.

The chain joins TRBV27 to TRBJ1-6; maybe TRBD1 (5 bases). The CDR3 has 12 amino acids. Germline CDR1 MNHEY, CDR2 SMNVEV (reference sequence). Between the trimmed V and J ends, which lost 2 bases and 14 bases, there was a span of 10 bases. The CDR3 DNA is TGTGCCAGCAGTTTAGCCTCGGGGGCCCTCCACTTT. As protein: CASSLASGALHF.

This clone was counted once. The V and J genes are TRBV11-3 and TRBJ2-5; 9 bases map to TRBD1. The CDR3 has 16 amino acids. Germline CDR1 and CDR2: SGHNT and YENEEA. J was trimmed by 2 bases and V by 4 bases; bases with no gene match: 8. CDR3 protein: CASSSWTGAGQETQYF. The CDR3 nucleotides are TGTGCCAGCAGCTCCTGGACAGGGGCAGGACAAGAGACCCAGTACTTC.

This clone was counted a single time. CDR3 nucleotide sequence: TGTGCCAGCAGACTCCCAAGGGAGCGGAGGAACACCGGGGAGCTGTTTTTT. Protein product: CASRLPRERRNTGELFF. The chain carries TRBV7-9 and TRBJ2-2, with D perhaps TRBD2 (5 bases). CDR3 length: 17 amino acids. Germline lookup yields CDR1 SEHNR and CDR2 FQNEAQ (reference sequence). Trimming left V 6 bases short and J 1 base short, with 18 bases between.

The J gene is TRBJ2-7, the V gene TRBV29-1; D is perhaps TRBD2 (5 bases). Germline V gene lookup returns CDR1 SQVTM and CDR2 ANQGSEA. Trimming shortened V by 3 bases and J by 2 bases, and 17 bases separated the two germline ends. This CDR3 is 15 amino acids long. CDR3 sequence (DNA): TGCAGCGTTGAGGGCCGAGGGTCGAATACCTACGAGCAGTACTTC. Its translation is CSVEGRGSNTYEQYF.

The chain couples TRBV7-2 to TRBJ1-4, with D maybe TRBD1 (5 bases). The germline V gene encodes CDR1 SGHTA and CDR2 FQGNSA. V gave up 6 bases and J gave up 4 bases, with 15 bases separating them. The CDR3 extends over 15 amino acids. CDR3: CASRPGGLINEKLFF. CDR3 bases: TGTGCCAGCAGACCCGGGGGACTTATTAATGAAAAACTGTTTTTT.

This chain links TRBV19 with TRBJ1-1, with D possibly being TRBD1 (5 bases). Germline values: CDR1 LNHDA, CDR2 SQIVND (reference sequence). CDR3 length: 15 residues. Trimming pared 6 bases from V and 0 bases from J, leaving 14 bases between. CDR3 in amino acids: CASSRRGYLNTEAFF. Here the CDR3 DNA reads TGTGCCAGTAGCCGTAGGGGTTATTTGAACACTGAAGCTTTCTTT. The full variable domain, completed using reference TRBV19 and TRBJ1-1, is DGGITQSPKYLFRKEGQNVTLSCEQNLNHDAMYWYRQDPGQGLRLIYYSQIVNDFQKGDIAEGYSVSREKKESFPLTVTSAQKNPTAFYLCASSRRGYLNTEAFFGQGTRLTVV.

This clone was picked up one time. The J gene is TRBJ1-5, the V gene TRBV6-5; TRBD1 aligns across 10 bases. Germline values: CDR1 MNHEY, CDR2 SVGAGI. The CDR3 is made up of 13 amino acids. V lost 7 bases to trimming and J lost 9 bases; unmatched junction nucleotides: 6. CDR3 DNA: TGTGCCAGCACCCAGGACAGGGGGGGGCCCCAGCATTTT. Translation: CASTQDRGGPQHF.

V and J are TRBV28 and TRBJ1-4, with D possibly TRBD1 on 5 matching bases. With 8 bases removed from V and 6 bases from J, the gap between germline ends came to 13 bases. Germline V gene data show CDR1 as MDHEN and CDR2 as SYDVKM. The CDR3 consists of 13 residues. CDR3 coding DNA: TGTGCCAGCGGTGGAGGGGCGGATGAAAAACTGTTTTTT. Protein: CASGGGADEKLFF.

The CDR3 DNA is TGTGCCACCAGTGACCACCCCCGGGGGGGATTCCCTCTGAGTACGCAGTATTTT. The encoded protein is CATSDHPRGGFPLSTQYF. This rearrangement joins TRBV24-1 to TRBJ2-3; the match to TRBD2 covers 8 bases. The CDR3 covers 18 residues. V was clipped by 4 bases and J by 8 bases; unmatched bases: 19. CDR1 and CDR2 from the germline V gene are KGHDR and SFDVKD.

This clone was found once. CDR3 sequence reads: CASSQAGRTSGSDTQYF. The CDR3 nucleotides are TGCGCCAGCAGCCAAGCAGGGCGGACTAGCGGGTCAGATACGCAGTATTTT. The chain has TRBV4-3 and TRBJ2-3; 11 bases are a match to TRBD2. The CDR3 loop spans 17 amino acids. V trimming: 1 base; J trimming: 4 bases; junction bases outside the gene matches: 7. CDR1 and CDR2 from the germline V gene are LGHNA and YSLEER.

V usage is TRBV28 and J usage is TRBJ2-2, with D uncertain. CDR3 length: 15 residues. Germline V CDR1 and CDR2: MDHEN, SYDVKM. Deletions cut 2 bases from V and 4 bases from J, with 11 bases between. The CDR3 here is CASSLSWRRTGELFF. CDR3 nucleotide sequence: TGTGCCAGCAGTTTAAGCTGGCGGCGCACCGGGGAGCTGTTTTTT.

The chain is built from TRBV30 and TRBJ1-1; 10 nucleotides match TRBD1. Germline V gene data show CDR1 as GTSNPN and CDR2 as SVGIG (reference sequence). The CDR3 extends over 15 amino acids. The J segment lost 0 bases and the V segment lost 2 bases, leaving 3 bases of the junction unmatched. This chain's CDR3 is CAWSTGTGVNTEAFF. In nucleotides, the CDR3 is TGTGCCTGGAGTACCGGGACAGGGGTGAACACTGAAGCTTTCTTT.

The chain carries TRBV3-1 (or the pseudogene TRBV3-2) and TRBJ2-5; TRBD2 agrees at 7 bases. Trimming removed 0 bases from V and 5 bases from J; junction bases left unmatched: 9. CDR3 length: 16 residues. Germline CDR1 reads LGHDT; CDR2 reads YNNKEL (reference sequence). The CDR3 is CASSQDGGGETETQYF. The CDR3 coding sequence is TGTGCCAGCAGCCAAGACGGGGGAGGGGAGACGGAGACCCAGTACTTC.

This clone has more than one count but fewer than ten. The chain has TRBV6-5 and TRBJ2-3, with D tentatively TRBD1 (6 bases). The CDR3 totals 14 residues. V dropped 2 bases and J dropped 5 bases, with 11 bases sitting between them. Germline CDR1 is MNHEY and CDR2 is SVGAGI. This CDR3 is CASSYLGAGDTQYF. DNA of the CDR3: TGTGCCAGCAGTTACCTGGGGGCGGGAGATACGCAGTATTTT.